These 6 T cell receptor beta chains came from one sample sequenced in a study of blood T cell repertoires in COVID-19. Method: immunoSEQ multiplex PCR; TCRdb's copy keeps in-frame clones and lacks some. The sample holds about 73,000 clones, roughly three quarters seen once. Input material: peripheral blood. The receptor set was obtained from a man between 65 and 80 years old with COVID-19, enrolled during active disease.

This clone was detected only a few times. CDR3 nucleotides: TGTGCCAGCAGCTTGGCGGGGGGTCGGCCCCAGCATTTT. Its translation: CASSLAGGRPQHF. This rearrangement joins TRBV5-6 to TRBJ1-5, with D possibly matching TRBD1 (5 bases). This CDR3 spans 13 amino acids. The V end lost 0 bases, the J end lost 9 bases, and 10 bases lay between the germline ends. The germline gives CDR1 SGHDT, CDR2 YYEEEE.

This chain joins TRBV11-2 and TRBJ2-1; D ambiguous. Trimming cost V 4 bases and J 6 bases, with 13 bases left between them. The CDR3 is 14 residues long. Germline V CDR1 and CDR2: SGHAT, FQNNGV. Written as DNA, the CDR3 is TGTGCCAGCAGCTCTCCGAGGTCGTCCAATGAGCAGTTCTTC. As protein: CASSSPRSSNEQFF.

The CDR3, as DNA: TGTGCCAGCAGTTACGGGACTAGCGGTGACCCCTACGAGCAGTACTTC. It yields the protein CASSYGTSGDPYEQYF. V is TRBV6-5 and J is TRBJ2-7; 11 positions match TRBD2. CDR1 and CDR2 (germline): MNHEY, SVGAGI. V trimming: 2 bases; J trimming: 2 bases; junction bases outside the gene matches: 5. The CDR3 consists of 16 residues.

This rearrangement joins TRBV7-6 to TRBJ1-5; 8 nucleotides agree with TRBD1. V was pared by 4 bases and J by 2 bases, with 4 bases of the junction left unmatched. CDR1 is SGHVS, CDR2 FNYEAQ, per germline. The CDR3 has 15 residues. The CDR3 reads CASSSSTGGNQPQHF. The CDR3, as DNA: TGTGCCAGCAGCTCATCGACAGGGGGCAATCAGCCCCAGCATTTT. The complete variable domain, with remaining parts taken from reference TRBV7-6 and TRBJ1-5, reads GAGVSQSPRYKVTKRGQDVALRCDPISGHVSLYWYRQALGQGPEFLTYFNYEAQQDKSGLPNDRFSAERPEGSISTLTIQRTEQRDSAMYRCASSSSTGGNQPQHFGDGTRLSIL.

The chain has TRBV9 and TRBJ2-1; TRBD2 might be the D (7 bases). Germline CDR1 reads SGDLS; CDR2 reads YYNGEE. This CDR3 is built from 18 residues. Trimming left V 4 bases short and J 0 bases short, with 20 bases between. The CDR3 nucleotides are TGTGCCAGCAGCACCCTGGGGGCTAGCGGCATCTCCTACAATGAGCAGTTCTTC. It is translated as CASSTLGASGISYNEQFF.

V usage is TRBV28 and J usage is TRBJ1-2, with TRBD1 matching over 7 bases. Germline CDR1 reads MDHEN; CDR2 reads SYDVKM. This CDR3 contains 14 residues. With 4 bases clipped from V and 3 bases from J, the junction kept 5 bases outside the gene matches. The CDR3 DNA is TGTGCCAGCAGTTCCCACAGGGGATACTATGGCTACACCTTC. Its protein is CASSSHRGYYGYTF.